The next 8 T cell receptor beta chains were all read from a single sample in a study of regulatory dendritic cells for organ transplantation. Sequencing used immunoSEQ multiplex PCR; TCRdb keeps in-frame clones, though not all of them. The sample has fewer than 50,000 clones; 75% to 95% are singletons. Sequenced: naive CD8+ T cells from blood. Subset defined: CD45RA+ naive T cells. The receptors derive from a human donor in good health.

The chain joins TRBV4-3 to TRBJ2-7, with TRBD1 matching 8 bases. V trimming: 4 bases; J trimming: 0 bases; junction bases outside the gene matches: 2. This CDR3 spans 14 amino acids. Germline V gene sequence: CDR1 LGHNA, CDR2 YSLEER. This CDR3 is CASSPGTGSYEQYF. DNA of the CDR3: TGCGCCAGCAGCCCAGGGACAGGCTCCTACGAGCAGTACTTC.

CDR3 loop: CASSVGIEAFF. Here the CDR3 DNA reads TGTGCCAGTAGTGTAGGGATTGAAGCTTTCTTT. V and J are TRBV19 and TRBJ1-1; no firm D call. Germline loops: CDR1 LNHDA, CDR2 SQIVND (reference sequence). V shed 5 bases and J shed 7 bases, with 8 bases lying between them. This CDR3 contains 11 residues.

The CDR3 DNA is TGTGCCAGCAGTCTAGCGGGAAGGAAAGAGACCCAGTACTTC. This translates into CASSLAGRKETQYF. The V gene is TRBV27, the J gene TRBJ2-5; 9 nucleotides align to TRBD2. This CDR3 region has 14 residues. CDR1 and CDR2 (germline): MNHEY, SMNVEV (reference sequence). Trimming took 5 bases from V and 3 from J; bases not matched to a gene: 4.

This sequence joins TRBV27 and TRBJ2-5, with 7 bases that match TRBD1. Germline CDR1 is MNHEY and CDR2 is SMNVEV (reference sequence). With V trimmed by 6 bases and J by 7 bases, 5 bases remained unmatched. The CDR3 is 12 residues long. CDR3 loop: CASSQGDRTQYF. The CDR3 coding sequence is TGTGCCAGCAGCCAAGGGGACAGGACCCAGTACTTC.

The chain combines TRBV7-9 with TRBJ1-5; no reliable D call. V was clipped by 5 bases and J by 4 bases, with 6 bases between them. The CDR3 loop spans 12 amino acids. Germline values: CDR1 SEHNR, CDR2 FQNEAQ (reference sequence). The CDR3 spells CASSPSNQPQHF. In DNA form, the CDR3 reads TGTGCCAGCAGCCCGTCTAATCAGCCCCAGCATTTT.

The chain carries TRBV27 and TRBJ2-7; possible D gene TRBD1, 6 bases. The CDR3 covers 15 residues. CDR1 is MNHEY and CDR2 is SMNVEV in the germline V gene (reference sequence). The V gene lost 2 bases and the J gene lost 0 bases, with 11 bases spanning the gap. The CDR3 DNA follows: TGTGCCAGCAGTTTACGGGGACACACCTCCTACGAGCAGTACTTC. Its protein is CASSLRGHTSYEQYF.

V and J are TRBV7-3 and TRBJ2-3; a possible D gene is TRBD1 (6 bases). CDR1 and CDR2 (germline): SGHTA, FQGTGA. The CDR3 has 14 residues. With 5 bases removed from V and 1 base from J, the gap between germline ends came to 10 bases. The CDR3 DNA reads TGTGCCAGCAGCCTAGCAGGGGGCACAGATACGCAGTATTTT. It translates to CASSLAGGTDTQYF. Combining the CDR3 with reference TRBV7-3 and TRBJ2-3 gives the whole variable domain GAGVSQTPSNKVTEKGKYVELRCDPISGHTALYWYRQSLGQGPEFLIYFQGTGAADDSGLPNDRFFAVRPEGSVSTLKIQRTERGDSAVYLCASSLAGGTDTQYFGPGTRLTVL.

The rearrangement joins TRBV28 to TRBJ2-7; D possibly corresponds to TRBD2 (5 bases). Germline CDR1 MDHEN, CDR2 SYDVKM. Deletions cut 3 bases from V and 5 bases from J, with 29 bases between. This CDR3 is 19 amino acids long. The CDR3 DNA reads TGTGCCAGCAGTTTCCCAACGCAGAGGGAAGGTCCGTTTTTCGACGAGCAGTACTTC. The encoded protein is CASSFPTQREGPFFDEQYF. The full variable domain, completed using reference TRBV28 and TRBJ2-7, is DVKVTQSSRYLVKRTGEKVFLECVQDMDHENMFWYRQDPGLGLRLIYFSYDVKMKEKGDIPEGYSVSREKKERFSLILESASTNQTSMYLCASSFPTQREGPFFDEQYFGPGTRLTVT.